Following are 13 T cell receptor beta chains from one sample sequenced in a study of cytomegalovirus exposure and HLA in healthy donors (dated by TCRdb to about 2017). The library was made by the immunoSEQ multiplex PCR assay. For the multiplex PCR, a mixture combining 60 forward primers for TCR Vbeta segments and 13 reverse primers for TCR Jbeta segments was used. TCRdb provides this immuneACCESS table in a form limited to in-frame rearrangements. Some clones are lacking; in checked studies, under half of them reflect an unresolved V gene, and why the rest are absent is not known. The table for this sample lists approximately 120,000 clones; approximately 85% of them were counted only once. The leading ten clones occupy 6.7% of the sample. Source material: PBMCs. The origin of the receptors is a woman aged 30 to 39 in good health and CMV-seropositive.

This clone was found once. Here the CDR3 DNA reads TGTGCCAGCAAGGATGCAGGGGTCACTGAAGCTTTCTTT. It codes for CASKDAGVTEAFF. V usage is TRBV6-6 and J usage is TRBJ1-1; maybe TRBD1 (6 bases). The CDR3 is made up of 13 amino acids. V was cut by 7 bases and J by 4 bases, with 13 bases left in between. The germline gives CDR1 MNHNY, CDR2 SVGAGI (reference sequence).

The V call is TRBV4-2, the J call TRBJ2-3; D perhaps matches TRBD2 (6 bases). Germline CDR1 LGHNA, CDR2 YNFKEQ. V was shortened by 0 bases and J by 3 bases, with 10 bases between the two germline ends. The CDR3 is 15 amino acids. The CDR3 protein is CASSQEYGGTDTQYF. CDR3 sequence (DNA): TGTGCCAGCAGCCAAGAGTACGGGGGAACAGATACGCAGTATTTT.

The J gene is TRBJ1-3, the V gene TRBV30, with a possible D match to TRBD1 (6 bases). Germline values: CDR1 GTSNPN, CDR2 SVGIG (reference sequence). The V end lost 1 base, the J end lost 4 bases, and 11 bases lay between the germline ends. CDR3 length: 14 amino acids. CDR3 in DNA: TGTGCCTGGAGTGCTACAGGGCACGGAAACACCATATATTTT. This encodes CAWSATGHGNTIYF.

Here the CDR3 DNA reads TGTGCCAGCAGCAACCCAGGGGGTGAGACCTACGAGCAGTACTTC. It specifies CASSNPGGETYEQYF. V usage is TRBV6-6 and J usage is TRBJ2-7, with TRBD1 matching 7 bases. Germline CDR1 is MNHNY and CDR2 is SVGAGI (reference sequence). The CDR3 has 15 residues. V shed 6 bases and J 2 bases; nucleotides not matched to a gene: 10.

This chain links TRBV2 with TRBJ1-1; TRBD1 might be the D (5 bases). Germline CDR1 SNHLY, CDR2 FYNNEI. With 0 bases removed from V and 0 bases from J, the gap between germline ends came to 8 bases. The CDR3 loop spans 15 amino acids. The CDR3 region is CASSEATELNTEAFF. DNA of the CDR3: TGTGCCAGCAGTGAAGCGACAGAATTGAACACTGAAGCTTTCTTT.

The chain is built from TRBV21-1 and TRBJ2-7; TRBD1, as called in the table, went unchecked against the DNA. TRBV21-1 is labeled a pseudogene. This CDR3 has 17 residues. CDR3 protein: CASSKKGELVGPYEQYF. CDR3 in DNA: TGTGCCAGCAGCAAAAAGGGGGAACTAGTTGGCCCCTACGAGCAGTACTTC.

This sequence joins TRBV30 and TRBJ2-5, with 11 bases aligning to TRBD2. With V trimmed by 5 bases and J by 2 bases, 1 base remained unmatched. The CDR3 runs to 13 residues. CDR1 and CDR2 from the germline V gene are GTSNPN and SVGIG (reference sequence). The CDR3 loop is CAWRLAGQETQYF. Written as DNA, the CDR3 is TGTGCCTGGCGACTAGCGGGGCAAGAGACCCAGTACTTC.

The chain carries TRBV7-9 and TRBJ1-2; 8 positions agree with TRBD1. The CDR3 runs to 13 residues. CDR1 and CDR2 (germline): SEHNR, FQNEAQ (reference sequence). V lost 5 bases and J lost 8; bases outside the gene matches: 7. This chain's CDR3 is CASSGQGGVGYTF. CDR3 bases: TGTGCCAGCAGCGGACAGGGTGGAGTAGGCTACACCTTC.

Regarding this clone: This same CDR3 is encoded by further DNA sequences in the sample. The CDR3: CASSQAGSGNTIYF. DNA for the CDR3: TGCGCCAGCAGCCAAGCAGGGTCTGGAAACACCATATATTTT. The chain couples TRBV4-1 to TRBJ1-3; TRBD1 is a possible D gene (5 bases). The ends were cut back, 1 base at V and 1 base at J, with 5 bases in the middle. In germline, CDR1 is MGHRA, CDR2 YSYEKL. There are 14 residues in the CDR3.

The chain carries TRBV13 and TRBJ2-7; TRBD1 might be the D (5 bases). The germline V and J ends were trimmed by 3 bases and 1 base, with 10 bases remaining between them. The CDR3 spans 14 residues. Germline V gene sequence: CDR1 PRHDT, CDR2 FYEKMQ (reference sequence). The CDR3 reads CASSFSPGSYEQYF. CDR3 coding DNA: TGTGCCAGCAGCTTCTCTCCAGGGTCCTACGAGCAGTACTTC.

The chain's CDR3 is CASSLRDSYEQYF. The CDR3 nucleotides are TGTGCCAGCAGCCTAAGGGACAGCTACGAGCAGTACTTC. The chain is built from TRBV21-1 and TRBJ2-7; TRBD1 is taken as the D call from the table, unchecked against the DNA. TRBV21-1 is a pseudogene locus. The CDR3 extends over 13 amino acids.

The gene calls are TRBV5-1 and TRBJ1-1; D may be TRBD1 (5 bases). CDR3 length: 12 residues. CDR1 and CDR2 from the germline V gene are SGHRS and YFSETQ. V lost 3 bases, J lost 11 bases, and 14 bases lay in between. The CDR3: CASSWGEGRAFF. For the CDR3, the DNA is TGCGCCAGCAGCTGGGGCGAAGGACGGGCTTTCTTT.

This chain connects TRBV2 to TRBJ1-5, with TRBD1 matching over 7 bases. The CDR3 runs 16 residues. After removal of 2 bases from V and 1 base from J, the junction contained 5 bases not matched to a gene. CDR1 is SNHLY and CDR2 is FYNNEI in the germline V gene. The CDR3 sequence: CASSERGRESNQPQHF. The CDR3 region has the DNA TGTGCCAGCAGTGAAAGGGGGCGGGAAAGCAATCAGCCCCAGCATTTT.